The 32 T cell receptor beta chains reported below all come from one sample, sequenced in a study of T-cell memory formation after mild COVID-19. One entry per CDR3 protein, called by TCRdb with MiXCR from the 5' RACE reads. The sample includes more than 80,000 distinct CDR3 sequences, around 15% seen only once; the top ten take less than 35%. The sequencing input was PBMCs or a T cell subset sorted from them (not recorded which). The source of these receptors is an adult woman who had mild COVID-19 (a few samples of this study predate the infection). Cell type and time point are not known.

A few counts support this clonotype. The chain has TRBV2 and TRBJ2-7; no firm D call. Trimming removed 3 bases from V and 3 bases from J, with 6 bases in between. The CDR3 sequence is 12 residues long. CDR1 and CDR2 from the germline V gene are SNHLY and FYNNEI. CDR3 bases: TGTGCCAGCAGTGACGTGGTCTACGAGCAGTACTTC. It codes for CASSDVVYEQYF. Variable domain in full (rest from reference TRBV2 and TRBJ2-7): EPEVTQTPSHQVTQMGQEVILRCVPISNHLYFYWYRQILGQKVEFLVSFYNNEISEKSEIFDDQFSVERPDGSNFTLKIRSTKLEDSAMYFCASSDVVYEQYFGPGTRLTVT.

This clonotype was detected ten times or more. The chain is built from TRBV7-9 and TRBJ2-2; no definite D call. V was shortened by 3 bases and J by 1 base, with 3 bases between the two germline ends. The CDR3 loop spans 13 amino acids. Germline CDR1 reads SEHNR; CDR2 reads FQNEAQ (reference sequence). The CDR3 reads CASSFLNTGELFF. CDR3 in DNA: TGTGCCAGCAGCTTTTTGAACACCGGGGAGCTGTTTTTT.

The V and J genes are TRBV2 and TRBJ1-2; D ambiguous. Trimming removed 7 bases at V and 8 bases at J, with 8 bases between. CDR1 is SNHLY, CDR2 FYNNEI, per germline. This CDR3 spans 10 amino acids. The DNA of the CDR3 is TGTGCCAGCACAAATATGGGCTACACCTTC. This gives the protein CASTNMGYTF.

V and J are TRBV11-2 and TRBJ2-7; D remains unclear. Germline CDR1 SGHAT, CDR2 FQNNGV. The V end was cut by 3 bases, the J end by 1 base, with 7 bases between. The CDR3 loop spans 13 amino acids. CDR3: CASSFDRSYEQYF. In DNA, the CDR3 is TGTGCCAGCAGCTTCGACCGGTCCTACGAGCAGTACTTC.

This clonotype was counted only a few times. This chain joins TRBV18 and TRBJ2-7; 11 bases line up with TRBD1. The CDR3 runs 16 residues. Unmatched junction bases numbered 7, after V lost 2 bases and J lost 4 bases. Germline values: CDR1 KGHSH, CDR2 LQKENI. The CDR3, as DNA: TGTGCCAGCTCACCATGGGACAGGGGGTCCCCTTACGAGCAGTACTTC. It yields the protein CASSPWDRGSPYEQYF.

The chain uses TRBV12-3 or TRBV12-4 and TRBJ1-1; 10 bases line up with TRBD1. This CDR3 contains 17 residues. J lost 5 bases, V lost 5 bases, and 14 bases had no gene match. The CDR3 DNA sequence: TGTGCCAGCAGTCTAGAGGGGACAGGGGTCGGGGGTACTGAAGCTTTCTTT. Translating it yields CASSLEGTGVGGTEAFF.

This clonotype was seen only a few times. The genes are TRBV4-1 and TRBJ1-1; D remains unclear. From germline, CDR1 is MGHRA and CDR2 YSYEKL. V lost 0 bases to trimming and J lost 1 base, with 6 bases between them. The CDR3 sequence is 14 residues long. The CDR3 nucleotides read TGCGCCAGCAGCCAAGAGGACGGGAACACTGAAGCTTTCTTT. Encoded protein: CASSQEDGNTEAFF.

As DNA, the CDR3 is TGCGCCAGCAGCCCTGCCGGGACTAGCGGGAGTACACTCTCCTACGAGCAGTACTTC. This encodes CASSPAGTSGSTLSYEQYF. The chain couples TRBV4-1 to TRBJ2-7, with 14 positions matching TRBD2. Germline V gene data show CDR1 as MGHRA and CDR2 as YSYEKL. Unmatched junction bases numbered 11, after V lost 4 bases and J lost 0 bases. The CDR3 covers 19 residues.

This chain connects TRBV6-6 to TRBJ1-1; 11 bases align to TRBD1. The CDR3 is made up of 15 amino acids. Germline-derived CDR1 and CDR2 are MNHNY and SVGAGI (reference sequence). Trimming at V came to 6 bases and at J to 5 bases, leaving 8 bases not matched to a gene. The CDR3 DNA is TGTGCCAGCAGGGGACAGGGGGATGGAGTTACTGAAGCTTTCTTT. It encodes CASRGQGDGVTEAFF.

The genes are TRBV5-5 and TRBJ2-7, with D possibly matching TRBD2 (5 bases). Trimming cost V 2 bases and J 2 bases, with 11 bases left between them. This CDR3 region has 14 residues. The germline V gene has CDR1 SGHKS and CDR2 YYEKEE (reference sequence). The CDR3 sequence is CASSFELGAYEQYF. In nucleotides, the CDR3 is TGTGCCAGCAGCTTCGAGCTGGGAGCCTACGAGCAGTACTTC.

The DNA of the CDR3 is TGTGCCAGCAGAGAGGCGATAGCGGGGGCAGTTGAGCAGTTCTTC. Translated: CASREAIAGAVEQFF. The chain carries TRBV2 and TRBJ2-1; 9 positions agree with TRBD2. This CDR3 is 15 amino acids long. CDR1 SNHLY and CDR2 FYNNEI come from the germline V gene. The ends lost 6 bases at V and 9 bases at J; junction bases unmatched: 12.

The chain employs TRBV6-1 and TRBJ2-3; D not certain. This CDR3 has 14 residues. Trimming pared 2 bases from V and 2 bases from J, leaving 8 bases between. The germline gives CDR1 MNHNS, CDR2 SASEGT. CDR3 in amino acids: CASSEPLHTDTQYF. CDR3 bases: TGTGCCAGCAGTGAACCACTTCACACAGATACGCAGTATTTT.

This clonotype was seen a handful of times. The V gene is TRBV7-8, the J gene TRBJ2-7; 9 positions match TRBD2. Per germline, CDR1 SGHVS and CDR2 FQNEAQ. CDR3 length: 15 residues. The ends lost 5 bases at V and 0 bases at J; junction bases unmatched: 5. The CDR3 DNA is TGTGCCAGCAGCCCCAGCGGGAGGACCTCCTACGAGCAGTACTTC. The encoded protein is CASSPSGRTSYEQYF.

The CDR3 is CASSFGRETSRRDGYTF. As DNA, the CDR3 is TGTGCCAGCAGCTTCGGTCGAGAGACTAGCCGTAGGGATGGCTACACCTTC. V gene TRBV7-9 combines with J gene TRBJ1-2; D remains unclear. Trimming left V 3 bases short and J 6 bases short, with 23 bases between. Per the germline V gene, CDR1 is SEHNR and CDR2 is FQNEAQ (reference sequence). The CDR3 extends over 17 amino acids.

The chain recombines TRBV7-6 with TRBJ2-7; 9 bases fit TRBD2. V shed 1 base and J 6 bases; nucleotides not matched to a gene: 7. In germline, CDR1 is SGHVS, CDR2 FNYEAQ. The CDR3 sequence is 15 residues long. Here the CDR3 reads CASSLVPGSGGEQYF. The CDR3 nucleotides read TGTGCCAGCAGCTTAGTGCCGGGTAGCGGGGGCGAGCAGTACTTC.

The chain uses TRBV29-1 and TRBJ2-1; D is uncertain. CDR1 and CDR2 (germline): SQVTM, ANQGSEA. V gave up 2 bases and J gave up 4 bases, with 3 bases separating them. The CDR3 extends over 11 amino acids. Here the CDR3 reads CSVEPYNEQFF. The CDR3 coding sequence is TGCAGCGTTGAACCATACAATGAGCAGTTCTTC.

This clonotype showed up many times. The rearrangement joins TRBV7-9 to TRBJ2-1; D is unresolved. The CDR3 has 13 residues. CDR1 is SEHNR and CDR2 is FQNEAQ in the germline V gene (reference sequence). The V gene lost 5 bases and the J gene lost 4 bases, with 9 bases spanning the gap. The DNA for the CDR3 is TGTGCCAGCAGCCTTGGAACTTACAATGAGCAGTTCTTC. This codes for CASSLGTYNEQFF.

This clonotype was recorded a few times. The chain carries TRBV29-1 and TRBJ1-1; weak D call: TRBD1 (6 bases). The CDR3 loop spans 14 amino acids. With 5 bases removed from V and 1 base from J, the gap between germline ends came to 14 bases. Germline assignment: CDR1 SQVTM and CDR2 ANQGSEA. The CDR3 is CSVFKRGQNTEAFF. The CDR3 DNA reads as TGCAGCGTTTTCAAGAGGGGACAGAACACTGAAGCTTTCTTT.

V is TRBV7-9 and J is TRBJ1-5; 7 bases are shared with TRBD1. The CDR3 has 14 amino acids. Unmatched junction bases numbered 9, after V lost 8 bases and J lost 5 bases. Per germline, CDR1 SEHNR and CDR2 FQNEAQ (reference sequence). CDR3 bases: TGTGCCAGCGGCAAGACAGGGACCGATCAGCCCCAGCATTTT. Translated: CASGKTGTDQPQHF.

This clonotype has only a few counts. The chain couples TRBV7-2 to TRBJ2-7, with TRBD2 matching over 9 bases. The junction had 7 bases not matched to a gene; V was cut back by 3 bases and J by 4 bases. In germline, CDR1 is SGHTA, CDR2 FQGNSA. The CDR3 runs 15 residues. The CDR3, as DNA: TGTGCCAGCAGCTTCACCCCGGGACTAGCTTACGAGCAGTACTTC. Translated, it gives CASSFTPGLAYEQYF. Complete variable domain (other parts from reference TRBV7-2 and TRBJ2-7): GAGVSQSPSNKVTEKGKDVELRCDPISGHTALYWYRQSLGQGLEFLIYFQGNSAPDKSGLPSDRFSAERTGGSVSTLTIQRTQQEDSAVYLCASSFTPGLAYEQYFGPGTRLTVT.

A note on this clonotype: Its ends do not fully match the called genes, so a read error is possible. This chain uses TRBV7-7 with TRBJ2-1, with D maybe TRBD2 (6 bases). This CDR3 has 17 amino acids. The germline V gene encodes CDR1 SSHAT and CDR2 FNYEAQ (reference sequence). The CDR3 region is CASSLGGTPGSYNEQFF. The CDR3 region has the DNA TGTGCTAGCAGCTTAGGAGGGACTCCCGGCTCCTACAATGAGCAGTTCTTC.

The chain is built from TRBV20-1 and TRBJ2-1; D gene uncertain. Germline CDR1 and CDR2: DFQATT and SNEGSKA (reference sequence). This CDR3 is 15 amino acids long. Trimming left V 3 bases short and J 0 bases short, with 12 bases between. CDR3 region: CSASNVGSSYNEQFF. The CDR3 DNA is TGCAGTGCTAGCAATGTGGGAAGCTCCTACAATGAGCAGTTCTTC.

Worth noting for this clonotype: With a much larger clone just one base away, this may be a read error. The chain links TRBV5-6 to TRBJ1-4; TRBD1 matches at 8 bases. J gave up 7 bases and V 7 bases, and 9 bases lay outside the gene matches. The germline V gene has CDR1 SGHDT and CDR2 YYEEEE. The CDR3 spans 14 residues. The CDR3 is CASCHGTGIEKLFF. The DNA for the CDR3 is TGTGCCAGCTGCCACGGGACAGGCATTGAAAAACTGTTTTTT.

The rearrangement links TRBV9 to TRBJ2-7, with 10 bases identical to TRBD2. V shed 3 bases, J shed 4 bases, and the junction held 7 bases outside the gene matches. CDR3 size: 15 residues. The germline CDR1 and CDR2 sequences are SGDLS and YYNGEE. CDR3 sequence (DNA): TGTGCCAGCAGCGGGACTAGCGGATTGTTTTACGAGCAGTACTTC. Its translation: CASSGTSGLFYEQYF.

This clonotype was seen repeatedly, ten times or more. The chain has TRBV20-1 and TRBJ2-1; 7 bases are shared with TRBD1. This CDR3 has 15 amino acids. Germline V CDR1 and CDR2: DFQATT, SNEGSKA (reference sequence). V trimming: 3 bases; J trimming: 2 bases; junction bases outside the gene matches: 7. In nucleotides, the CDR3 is TGCAGTGCTAGGACAGGGCTATCCACCTACAATGAGCAGTTCTTC. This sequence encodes CSARTGLSTYNEQFF.

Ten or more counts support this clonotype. CDR3 residues: CASSPTPGTDTQYF. CDR3 bases: TGTGCCAGCAGTCCAACCCCCGGCACAGATACGCAGTATTTT. This chain connects TRBV12-3 or TRBV12-4 to TRBJ2-3; no clear D gene. This CDR3 has 14 residues. Trimming shortened V by 5 bases and J by 1 base, and 10 bases separated the two germline ends.

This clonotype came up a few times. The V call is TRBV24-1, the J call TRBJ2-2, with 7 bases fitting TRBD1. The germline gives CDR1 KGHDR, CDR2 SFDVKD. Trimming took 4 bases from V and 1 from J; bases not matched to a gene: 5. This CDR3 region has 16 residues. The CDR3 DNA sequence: TGTGCCACCAGTGAACGGACAGGTTTGAACACCGGGGAGCTGTTTTTT. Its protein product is CATSERTGLNTGELFF.

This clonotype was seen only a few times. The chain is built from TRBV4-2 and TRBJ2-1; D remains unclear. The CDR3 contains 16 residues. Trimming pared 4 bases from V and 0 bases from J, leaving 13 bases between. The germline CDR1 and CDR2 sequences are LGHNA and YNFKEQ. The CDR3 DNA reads TGTGCCAGCAGCCGCCGCCTAGTGAGCTCCTACAATGAGCAGTTCTTC. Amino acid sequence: CASSRRLVSSYNEQFF.

For the CDR3, the DNA is TGCGCCAGCAGGATGGGGGGTACTGAAGCTTTCTTT. This sequence encodes CASRMGGTEAFF. The chain recombines TRBV4-3 with TRBJ1-1; D is perhaps TRBD1 (5 bases). The CDR3 is 12 amino acids. V was shortened by 6 bases and J by 5 bases, with 10 bases between the two germline ends. Germline CDR1 is LGHNA and CDR2 is YSLEER.

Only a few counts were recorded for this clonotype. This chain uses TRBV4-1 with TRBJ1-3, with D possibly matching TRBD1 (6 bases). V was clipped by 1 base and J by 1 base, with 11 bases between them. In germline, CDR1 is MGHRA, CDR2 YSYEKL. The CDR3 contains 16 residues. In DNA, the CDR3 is TGCGCCAGCAGCCAAGTGTCACAGGGTTCTGGAAACACCATATATTTT. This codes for CASSQVSQGSGNTIYF.

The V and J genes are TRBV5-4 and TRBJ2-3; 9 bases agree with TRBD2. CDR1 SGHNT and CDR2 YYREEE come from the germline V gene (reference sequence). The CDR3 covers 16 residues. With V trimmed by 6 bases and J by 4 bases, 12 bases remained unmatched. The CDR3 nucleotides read TGTGCCAGCACCAGTGGACTAGCGAAAGTTCCAGATACGCAGTATTTT. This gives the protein CASTSGLAKVPDTQYF.

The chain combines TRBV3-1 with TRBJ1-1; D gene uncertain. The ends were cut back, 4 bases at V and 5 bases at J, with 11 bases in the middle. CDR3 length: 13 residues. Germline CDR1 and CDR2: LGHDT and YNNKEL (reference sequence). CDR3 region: CASSRGPMTEAFF. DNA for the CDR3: TGTGCCAGCAGCCGCGGACCGATGACTGAAGCTTTCTTT.